The rows below give T cell receptor beta chains drawn from one sample of a study of OX40 agonist ivuxolimab in advanced cancers. Method: immunoSEQ multiplex PCR; TCRdb's copy keeps in-frame clones and lacks some. The table has tens of thousands of clones, 94% seen once. The input for sequencing was CD4+ or CD8+ T cells sorted from blood, taken in a trial of the OX40 agonist ivuxolimab. The receptors shown here come from an adult with an advanced solid tumor such as melanoma, head and neck, liver or kidney cancer. The CDR3 runs from the conserved cysteine through the conserved F or W. D genes are given only for firm matches. Clone size appears in some rows only: once, few, many, or a class for an expanded clone.

-	TRBV27	TRBJ1-2	-	CASRGLSYGYTF
TRBD1	TRBV7-9	TRBJ1-1	once	CASSTPGQGPPYTEAFF
-	TRBV27	TRBJ2-5	-	CASKRDIDKETQYF
-	TRBV5-1	TRBJ2-2	-	CASSEGTNTGELFF
-	TRBV6-5	TRBJ2-7	-	CATGQGGDEQYF
-	TRBV14	TRBJ2-2	-	CASSQRVNTGELFF
-	TRBV6-5	TRBJ2-4	-	CASSYAGSKNIQYF
-	TRBV12-5	TRBJ2-3	once	CASGAALGADTQYF
TRBD2	TRBV5-1	TRBJ2-7	-	CASSPDLAGRSYEQYF
-	TRBV2	TRBJ1-2	few	CASSLGQSNYGYTF
-	TRBV5-8	TRBJ2-1	-	CASSDQGHNEQFF
-	TRBV5-4	TRBJ1-1	-	CASSWGPGNTEAFF
-	TRBV7-9	TRBJ2-7	-	CASSFESTSDEQYF
-	TRBV5-1	TRBJ2-5	-	CASGGTETQYF
TRBD1	TRBV5-4	TRBJ1-1	-	CASSPLGQGAGTEAFF
TRBD1	TRBV10-1	TRBJ2-4	-	CASSPGTGETKNIQYF
TRBD2	TRBV19	TRBJ2-7	-	CASSISGSGGMSEQYF
-	TRBV27	TRBJ2-3	-	CASSFSSLADTQYF
-	TRBV28	TRBJ1-5	-	CASSLNLYSNQPQHF
-	TRBV25-1	TRBJ1-2	-	CASSDSQPNNYGYTF
TRBD1	TRBV6-5	TRBJ2-7	-	CASSRTGGDEQYF
TRBD1	TRBV19	TRBJ2-1	-	CASRSGTGLPLRVDEQFF
TRBD1	TRBV7-9	TRBJ2-5	-	CASSGPTGGRETQYF
-	TRBV6-5	TRBJ2-1	-	CASSNGPYGDEQFF
TRBD2	TRBV4-2	TRBJ2-1	-	CASTPGTSHNEQFF
-	TRBV28	TRBJ2-3	-	CASTSWTANTDTQYF
TRBD1	TRBV19	TRBJ2-7	-	CASSIAGGLYEQYF
TRBD1	TRBV7-9	TRBJ2-7	-	CASSLGTGNPYEQYF
-	TRBV5-4	TRBJ2-1	-	CASTQSANPYNEQFF